This T cell receptor beta chain was identified during a study of control samples from healthy donors and cancer patients. This clone was detected only once. The CDR3 spans 15 residues. Per the germline V gene, CDR1 is SEHNR and CDR2 is FQNEAQ (reference sequence). With 3 bases clipped from V and 7 bases from J, the junction kept 6 bases outside the gene matches. The table came from immunoSEQ multiplex PCR; TCRdb's copy has only in-frame clones and leaves some out. Counted here are around 90,000 clones, roughly 86% occurring once; the ten biggest clones make up roughly 21%. The gene calls are TRBV7-9 and TRBJ2-3; 11 bases line up with TRBD1. Sequencing used blood. The source of this sequence is a young man in good health. The CDR3 protein is CASSFKDRGRNTQYF. In DNA, the CDR3 is TGTGCCAGCAGCTTCAAGGACAGGGGGCGGAATACGCAGTATTTT.